Detailed here is one T cell receptor (beta chain). This CDR3 has 12 amino acids. Germline V gene data show CDR1 as SGHVS and CDR2 as FQNEAQ. V gave up 9 bases and J gave up 6 bases; unmatched junction bases: 5. This record comes from a study of T cell changes during pregnancy in multiple sclerosis. Libraries were prepared by immunoSEQ multiplex PCR; TCRdb keeps only in-frame clonotypes and omits some of them. This table has more than 60,000 clones, 91% appearing once. This sequence was found in a female donor with multiple sclerosis, enrolled in a pregnancy study. Source: peripheral blood, taken before pregnancy. This rearrangement joins TRBV7-8 to TRBJ2-1; 7 bases agree with TRBD2. CDR3 sequence (DNA): TGTGCCAGTAGGGACTACTCCAATGAGCAGTTCTTC. Translating gives CASRDYSNEQFF.